This T cell receptor beta chain was recovered during a study of T cell clones after liver transplantation. Deletions cut 3 bases from V and 8 bases from J, with 16 bases between. This CDR3 is built from 15 residues. CDR1 and CDR2 from the germline V gene are LNHDA and SQIVND (reference sequence). TCRdb keeps only in-frame clones here, not all; method: immunoSEQ multiplex PCR. This table holds 55,000 to 75,000 clones, roughly 70% found once. The chain links TRBV19 to TRBJ1-4; tentatively, D is TRBD1 (5 bases). Material: CD4+ T cells from blood, obtained at the roughly 16-month timepoint. The clonotype was recovered from a human patient who received a liver transplant. Some T cells could come from the graft donor. Here the CDR3 reads CASSMGGSPGEKLFF. CDR3 bases: TGTGCCAGTAGTATGGGGGGAAGTCCGGGAGAAAAACTGTTTTTT.